This T cell receptor beta chain was sequenced for a study of T cell responses to AZD1222 COVID-19 vaccine. The overall study: Samples with a second dose at about 4 or about 12 weeks were pooled together.

Comments on this clone: What it binds is not known.

Some clones are missing from TCRdb's copy, which holds only in-frame ones; the method was immunoSEQ multiplex PCR. The data hold roughly 100,000 clones, with about 80% observed a single time. Overall study findings and caveats: The donors showed a predominance of white British ancestry and of females, with possible underestimation of clonal diversity. Targeting of unmutated variant regions was reportedly seen in nearly half of spike-specific TCRs.

This CDR3 contains 11 residues. V lost 4 bases, J lost 6 bases, and 10 bases lay in between. Per the germline V gene, CDR1 is DFQATT and CDR2 is SNEGSKA (reference sequence). J is TRBJ2-7 and V is TRBV20-1; no clear D gene. The TCR comes from an adult in good health. Sequenced here: peripheral blood, sampled on day 0 of AZD1222 vaccination. CDR3 in DNA: TGCAGTGCTAATTCGCCAGTCGAGCAGTACTTC. This translates into CSANSPVEQYF.